These 27 T cell receptor beta chains were sequenced from one sample in a study of human T cells and chemical hapten exposure. Time point in this sample: pre-sensitization, week 0. Treatment described: therapeutic diphenylcyclopropenone sensitization with weekly scalp DPC. TCRdb re-derived calls from the RACE reads in MiXCR, one entry per CDR3 protein. The sample records roughly 380,000 distinct CDR3 sequences, roughly 5% being singletons. Sample: whole blood, taken in connection with sensitization to the hapten diphenylcyclopropenone (DPC). These receptors were collected from a woman in her forties or fifties with alopecia areata. Some clones in this sample may be carry-over from other donors' samples.

This clonotype was seen at least ten times. The V and J genes are TRBV11-2 and TRBJ1-2; D unresolved. This CDR3 is 13 amino acids long. V was trimmed by 5 bases and J by 4 bases, leaving 11 bases between them. The V gene's germline CDR1 is SGHAT and CDR2 FQNNGV. The CDR3 nucleotides read TGTGCCAGCAGCCCGCAGGCAGGCTATGGCTACACCTTC. Protein: CASSPQAGYGYTF.

The chain couples TRBV14 to TRBJ2-7; D is perhaps TRBD2 (6 bases). The CDR3 runs 16 residues. The germline V and J ends were trimmed by 0 bases and 3 bases, with 15 bases remaining between them. CDR1 is SGHDN, CDR2 FVKESK, per germline. The CDR3 DNA follows: TGTGCCAGCAGCCAAGAGTTATGGGGGGTAGTCTACGAGCAGTACTTC. As protein: CASSQELWGVVYEQYF.

This clonotype occurred a few times. This chain joins TRBV5-4 and TRBJ2-7, with D perhaps TRBD2 (5 bases). This CDR3 comprises 13 residues. Germline V CDR1 and CDR2: SGHNT, YYREEE (reference sequence). CDR3 bases: TGTGCAGGCGGGTTTTTGAGCTCCTACGAGCAGTACTTC. Protein: CAGGFLSSYEQYF.

This clonotype was counted a few times. The chain joins TRBV20-1 to TRBJ2-7, with D hard to call. V gave up 3 bases and J gave up 10 bases, with 16 bases separating them. CDR3 size: 12 residues. Looked up from germline, CDR1 is DFQATT and CDR2 is SNEGSKA (reference sequence). CDR3 residues: CSASPPSSLQYF. CDR3 bases: TGCAGTGCTAGTCCCCCGAGTTCTTTACAGTACTTC.

This clonotype came up many times. The genes are TRBV9 and TRBJ2-5, with 9 bases aligning to TRBD2. This CDR3 has 13 amino acids. Germline V gives CDR1 SGDLS, CDR2 YYNGEE. The J segment lost 5 bases and the V segment lost 6 bases, leaving 5 bases of the junction unmatched. CDR3 sequence: CASTTGTSETQYF. DNA of the CDR3: TGTGCCAGCACCACCGGGACTAGCGAGACCCAGTACTTC. Combining the CDR3 with reference TRBV9 and TRBJ2-5 gives the whole variable domain DSGVTQTPKHLITATGQRVTLRCSPRSGDLSVYWYQQSLDQGLQFLIQYYNGEERAKGNILERFSAQQFPDLHSELNLSSLELGDSALYFCASTTGTSETQYFGPGTRLLVL.

This clonotype was recorded many times. This chain joins TRBV20-1 and TRBJ2-3; D call uncertain. CDR3 length: 11 amino acids. Trimming left V 7 bases short and J 2 bases short, with 7 bases between. Per germline, CDR1 DFQATT and CDR2 SNEGSKA (reference sequence). CDR3 protein: CSVPVTDTQYF. The CDR3, as DNA: TGCAGTGTCCCCGTCACAGATACGCAGTATTTT.

The sample holds many counts of this clonotype. The chain employs TRBV10-3 and TRBJ2-7; no clear D gene. Germline CDR1 reads ENHRY; CDR2 reads SYGVKD. The germline V and J ends were trimmed by 3 bases and 3 bases, with 12 bases remaining between them. This CDR3 region has 14 residues. As DNA, the CDR3 is TGTGCCATCAGTGAAGGTTCAGGCAGCTACGAGCAGTACTTC. Its translation: CAISEGSGSYEQYF.

This clonotype was found many times. CDR3 DNA sequence: TGTGCCAGTTTAGCGGGAGGGGAATACAATGAGCAGTTCTTC. It codes for CASLAGGEYNEQFF. The V call is TRBV6-5, the J call TRBJ2-1; 11 positions match TRBD2. V was clipped by 9 bases and J by 4 bases; unmatched bases: 5. CDR3 length: 14 residues. Germline CDR1 reads MNHEY; CDR2 reads SVGAGI.

This clonotype occurred many times. In DNA, the CDR3 is TGTGCCAGCAGCCAGGACACGCGTGGGGAAGCTTTCTTT. Its translation: CASSQDTRGEAFF. V is TRBV7-9 and J is TRBJ1-1, with D possibly TRBD1 on 5 matching bases. With 5 bases removed from V and 8 bases from J, the gap between germline ends came to 15 bases. The CDR3 is 13 amino acids. Germline V lookup: CDR1 SEHNR, CDR2 FQNEAQ (reference sequence).

This clonotype was seen repeatedly, ten times or more. The chain combines TRBV20-1 with TRBJ2-4, with D perhaps matching TRBD2 (5 bases). The CDR3 is made up of 12 amino acids. Germline loops: CDR1 DFQATT, CDR2 SNEGSKA (reference sequence). V gave up 3 bases and J gave up 5 bases, with 8 bases separating them. The CDR3 reads CSARGEENIQYF. The CDR3, as DNA: TGCAGTGCTAGGGGAGAAGAAAACATTCAGTACTTC.

This clonotype was found a few times. The chain couples TRBV12-3 or TRBV12-4 to TRBJ1-1, with TRBD1 as a possible D gene (5 bases). V dropped 6 bases and J dropped 0 bases, with 17 bases sitting between them. The CDR3 extends over 16 amino acids. The CDR3 reads CASSPAGAGVNTEAFF. The CDR3 region has the DNA TGTGCCAGCAGCCCAGCGGGCGCGGGGGTGAACACTGAAGCTTTCTTT.

This clonotype has more than one count but fewer than ten. The V gene is TRBV20-1, the J gene TRBJ2-4; 9 bases map to TRBD2. The V and J ends lost 6 bases and 0 bases, in that order; junction bases with no gene match: 9. From germline, CDR1 is DFQATT and CDR2 SNEGSKA (reference sequence). There are 16 residues in the CDR3. The CDR3 is CSAKGLANVAKNIQYF. The CDR3 DNA reads TGCAGTGCCAAAGGACTAGCGAACGTAGCCAAAAACATTCAGTACTTC.

This clonotype was observed many times. CDR3 protein: CASSVVRGTYEQYF. CDR3 coding DNA: TGTGCCAGCAGCGTAGTAAGGGGGACCTACGAGCAGTACTTC. The V call is TRBV9, the J call TRBJ2-7; possible D gene TRBD1, 6 bases. Looked up from germline, CDR1 is SGDLS and CDR2 is YYNGEE. Trimming took 0 bases from V and 2 from J, leaving 9 bases between them. The CDR3 is 14 residues long. Based on the CDR3 plus reference TRBV9 and TRBJ2-7, the full variable domain is DSGVTQTPKHLITATGQRVTLRCSPRSGDLSVYWYQQSLDQGLQFLIQYYNGEERAKGNILERFSAQQFPDLHSELNLSSLELGDSALYFCASSVVRGTYEQYFGPGTRLTVT.

This sequence joins TRBV6-5 and TRBJ2-7; 12 bases map to TRBD2. The CDR3 spans 15 residues. Trimming took 6 bases from V and 2 from J; bases not matched to a gene: 5. The V gene's germline CDR1 is MNHEY and CDR2 SVGAGI. CDR3 nucleotides: TGTGCCAGCAGAGTACTAGCGGGAGGTACCTACGAGCAGTACTTC. It encodes CASRVLAGGTYEQYF.

The chain links TRBV6-6 to TRBJ2-7; 10 nucleotides align to TRBD2. After removal of 2 bases from V and 5 bases from J, the junction contained 6 bases not matched to a gene. This CDR3 is built from 15 residues. Germline assignment: CDR1 MNHNY and CDR2 SVGAGI (reference sequence). CDR3 amino acids: CASSYGRAGGDEQYF. The CDR3 DNA reads TGTGCCAGCAGTTACGGGCGAGCGGGGGGGGACGAGCAGTACTTC.

This clonotype has a count of ten or more. The chain combines TRBV12-3 or TRBV12-4 with TRBJ2-3, with 12 bases fitting TRBD2. This CDR3 spans 17 amino acids. V dropped 5 bases and J dropped 0; count of bases not matched to a gene: 6. The CDR3 reads CASSRLAGAFSTDTQYF. Here the CDR3 DNA reads TGTGCCAGCAGTCGACTAGCGGGGGCCTTTAGCACAGATACGCAGTATTTT.

The chain combines TRBV20-1 with TRBJ2-4, with D possibly TRBD1 on 5 matching bases. Trimming cost V 1 base and J 0 bases, with 10 bases left between them. Germline assignment: CDR1 DFQATT and CDR2 SNEGSKA (reference sequence). The CDR3 has 15 residues. Here the CDR3 reads CSARGGRGAKNIQYF. The CDR3 DNA sequence: TGCAGTGCTAGAGGGGGAAGGGGAGCCAAAAACATTCAGTACTTC.

This clonotype appeared a few times. The CDR3 sequence is CAWSVRWDSLNTEAFF. In DNA form, the CDR3 reads TGTGCCTGGAGTGTACGGTGGGACAGCTTGAACACTGAAGCTTTCTTT. The J gene is TRBJ1-1, the V gene TRBV30; 7 bases are shared with TRBD1. The CDR3 is 16 amino acids. Germline V lookup: CDR1 GTSNPN, CDR2 SVGIG (reference sequence). V shed 0 bases, J shed 0 bases, and the junction held 7 bases outside the gene matches.

This clonotype was picked up many times. The chain links TRBV21-1 to TRBJ1-3; the table's D call, TRBD1, was not checked against the DNA. TRBV21-1 is termed a pseudogene. The CDR3 runs 16 residues. Written as DNA, the CDR3 is TGTGCCAGCAGCCCCCCGGGACAGGGAAACGGAAACACCATATATTTT. It yields the protein CASSPPGQGNGNTIYF.

In this sample, this clonotype turned up many times. This chain uses TRBV29-1 with TRBJ2-3, with D maybe TRBD2 (6 bases). Germline lookup yields CDR1 SQVTM and CDR2 ANQGSEA. The CDR3 consists of 13 residues. The V end was cut by 6 bases, the J end by 2 bases, with 12 bases between. CDR3 nucleotides: TGCAGCGTGTCCGGGACTTCCACAGATACGCAGTATTTT. Translating it yields CSVSGTSTDTQYF.

This clonotype was observed at least ten times. V and J are TRBV27 and TRBJ2-7, with 11 nucleotides matching TRBD2. Germline V lookup: CDR1 MNHEY, CDR2 SMNVEV (reference sequence). The ends lost 5 bases at V and 2 bases at J; junction bases unmatched: 2. CDR3 length: 14 amino acids. The CDR3 nucleotides are TGTGCCAGCAGTCAGACTAGCGGGGCCTACGAGCAGTACTTC. Its protein product is CASSQTSGAYEQYF.

The sample holds many counts of this clonotype. The rearrangement uses TRBV28 and TRBJ1-1; D is perhaps TRBD1 (6 bases). The V gene lost 7 bases and the J gene lost 4 bases, with 16 bases spanning the gap. The germline gives CDR1 MDHEN, CDR2 SYDVKM. CDR3 size: 14 residues. The CDR3 bases are TGTGCCAGCATGATGGGGAGCAGGGGCACTGAAGCTTTCTTT. It yields the protein CASMMGSRGTEAFF.

In this sample, this clonotype turned up a few times. V is TRBV9 and J is TRBJ2-3; the D is unclear. The CDR3 is 15 amino acids. Deletions cut 0 bases from V and 8 bases from J, with 16 bases between. Germline V CDR1 and CDR2: SGDLS, YYNGEE. In DNA form, the CDR3 reads TGTGCCAGCAGCGTAGAAGGGTCAAGCCTCCTTACGCAGTATTTT. Protein sequence: CASSVEGSSLLTQYF.

There are many counts of this clonotype. The chain recombines TRBV6-2 or TRBV6-3 with TRBJ2-3; D ambiguous. The CDR3 has 11 residues. Trimming shortened V by 3 bases and J by 8 bases, and 6 bases separated the two germline ends. Germline CDR1 is MNHEY and CDR2 is SVGEGT. CDR3: CASSYPGTQYF. In nucleotides, the CDR3 is TGTGCCAGCAGTTATCCGGGTACGCAGTATTTT.

This sequence joins TRBV9 and TRBJ2-1; unclear D gene. The V end lost 0 bases, the J end lost 5 bases, and 3 bases lay between the germline ends. The CDR3 extends over 12 amino acids. Germline V gene data show CDR1 as SGDLS and CDR2 as YYNGEE. The CDR3 loop is CASSVGDNEQFF. The CDR3 nucleotides are TGTGCCAGCAGCGTAGGCGACAATGAGCAGTTCTTC.

This clonotype was counted between two and nine times. The chain uses TRBV5-4 and TRBJ2-7; D is undetermined. V was clipped by 3 bases and J by 0 bases, with 10 bases between them. CDR1 and CDR2 from the germline V gene are SGHNT and YYREEE (reference sequence). The CDR3 covers 14 residues. CDR3 DNA sequence: TGTGCCAGCAGCTCGACTCTCAGCTCCTACGAGCAGTACTTC. Translating gives CASSSTLSSYEQYF.

This clonotype was observed at least ten times. This sequence joins TRBV6-2 or TRBV6-3 and TRBJ2-5; 9 positions agree with TRBD2. Germline lookup yields CDR1 MNHEY and CDR2 SVGEGT. The length of the CDR3 is 17 residues. V lost 5 bases and J lost 2; bases outside the gene matches: 12. The CDR3 reads CASSRRVSGRLQETQYF. DNA for the CDR3: TGTGCCAGCAGTCGTCGGGTGAGCGGGAGGCTACAAGAGACCCAGTACTTC.